Given below is one TCR beta chain in context. The antigen remains undetermined. Germline loops: CDR1 MNHEY, CDR2 SMNVEV (reference sequence). Trimming cost V 3 bases and J 8 bases; bases outside gene matches: 7. The length of the CDR3 is 15 residues. The sample comes from a study of cytomegalovirus exposure and HLA in healthy donors. Study summary: Early released data comprised some 91 million unique TCRs from HLA-typed donors. Study results and limitations: A previous analysis found most TCR beta V segments productive roughly 87% or roughly 30% of the time.

Primers for the PCR totalled 60 Vbeta and 13 Jbeta. Profiling relied on immunoSEQ multiplex PCR, and the TCRdb table lists in-frame clones only, not all of them. The repertoire holds 85,000 to 100,000 clones, about three quarters seen once, with roughly 7.1% in the top ten. This TCR derives from a middle-aged man in good health and CMV-seropositive. The V gene is TRBV27, the J gene TRBJ2-1; 10 bases align to TRBD2. The material sequenced was PBMCs. The CDR3 DNA reads TGTGCCAGCAGTTTGTTTAGCGGGAGGTCTTATGAGCAGTTCTTC. This gives the protein CASSLFSGRSYEQFF.